This TCR beta chain was retrieved from a study of blood T cell repertoires in COVID-19. Only in-frame clones appear in the TCRdb table, and some are missing; sequencing was by immunoSEQ multiplex PCR. The data contain about 150,000 clones, over 65% of them seen just once; the ten biggest clones take up less than 7.5%. Participants' reported clinical history set cohort assignment. All recovered Cohort 3 donors got two negative PCRs, got clearance, or saw symptom resolution. Trimming took off 4 bases at V and 2 bases at J, with 13 bases between the two ends. This CDR3 comprises 14 residues. The germline gives CDR1 SGHDT, CDR2 YYEEEE.

The V and J genes are TRBV5-6 and TRBJ2-7, with D possibly matching TRBD2 (5 bases). Sequenced material: PBMCs or T cells enriched from blood (not recorded which). The sequence was collected from a woman between 45 and 65 years old who had recovered from COVID-19. The CDR3 sequence: CASSPGEGPYEQYV. CDR3 in DNA: TGTGCCAGCAGCCCCGGGGAAGGACCCTACGAGCAGTACGTC.